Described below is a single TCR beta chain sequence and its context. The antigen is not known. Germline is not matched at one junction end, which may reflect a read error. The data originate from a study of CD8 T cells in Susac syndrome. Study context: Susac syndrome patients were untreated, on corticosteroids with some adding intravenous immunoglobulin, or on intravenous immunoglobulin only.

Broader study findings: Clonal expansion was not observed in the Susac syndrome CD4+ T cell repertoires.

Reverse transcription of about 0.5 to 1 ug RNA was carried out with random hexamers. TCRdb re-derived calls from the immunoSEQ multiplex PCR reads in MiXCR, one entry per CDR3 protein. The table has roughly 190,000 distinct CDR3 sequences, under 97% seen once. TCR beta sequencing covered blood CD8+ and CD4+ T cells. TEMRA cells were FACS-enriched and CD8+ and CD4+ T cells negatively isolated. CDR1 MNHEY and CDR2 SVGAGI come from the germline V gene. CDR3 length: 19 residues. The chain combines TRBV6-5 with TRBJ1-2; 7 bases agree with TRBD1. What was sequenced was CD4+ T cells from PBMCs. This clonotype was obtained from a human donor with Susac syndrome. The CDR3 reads CATSSPPSLIDRVSYGYTF. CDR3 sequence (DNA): TGTGCCACCAGTTCCCCTCCGTCCTTGATAGACAGGGTTTCCTATGGCTACACCTTC.